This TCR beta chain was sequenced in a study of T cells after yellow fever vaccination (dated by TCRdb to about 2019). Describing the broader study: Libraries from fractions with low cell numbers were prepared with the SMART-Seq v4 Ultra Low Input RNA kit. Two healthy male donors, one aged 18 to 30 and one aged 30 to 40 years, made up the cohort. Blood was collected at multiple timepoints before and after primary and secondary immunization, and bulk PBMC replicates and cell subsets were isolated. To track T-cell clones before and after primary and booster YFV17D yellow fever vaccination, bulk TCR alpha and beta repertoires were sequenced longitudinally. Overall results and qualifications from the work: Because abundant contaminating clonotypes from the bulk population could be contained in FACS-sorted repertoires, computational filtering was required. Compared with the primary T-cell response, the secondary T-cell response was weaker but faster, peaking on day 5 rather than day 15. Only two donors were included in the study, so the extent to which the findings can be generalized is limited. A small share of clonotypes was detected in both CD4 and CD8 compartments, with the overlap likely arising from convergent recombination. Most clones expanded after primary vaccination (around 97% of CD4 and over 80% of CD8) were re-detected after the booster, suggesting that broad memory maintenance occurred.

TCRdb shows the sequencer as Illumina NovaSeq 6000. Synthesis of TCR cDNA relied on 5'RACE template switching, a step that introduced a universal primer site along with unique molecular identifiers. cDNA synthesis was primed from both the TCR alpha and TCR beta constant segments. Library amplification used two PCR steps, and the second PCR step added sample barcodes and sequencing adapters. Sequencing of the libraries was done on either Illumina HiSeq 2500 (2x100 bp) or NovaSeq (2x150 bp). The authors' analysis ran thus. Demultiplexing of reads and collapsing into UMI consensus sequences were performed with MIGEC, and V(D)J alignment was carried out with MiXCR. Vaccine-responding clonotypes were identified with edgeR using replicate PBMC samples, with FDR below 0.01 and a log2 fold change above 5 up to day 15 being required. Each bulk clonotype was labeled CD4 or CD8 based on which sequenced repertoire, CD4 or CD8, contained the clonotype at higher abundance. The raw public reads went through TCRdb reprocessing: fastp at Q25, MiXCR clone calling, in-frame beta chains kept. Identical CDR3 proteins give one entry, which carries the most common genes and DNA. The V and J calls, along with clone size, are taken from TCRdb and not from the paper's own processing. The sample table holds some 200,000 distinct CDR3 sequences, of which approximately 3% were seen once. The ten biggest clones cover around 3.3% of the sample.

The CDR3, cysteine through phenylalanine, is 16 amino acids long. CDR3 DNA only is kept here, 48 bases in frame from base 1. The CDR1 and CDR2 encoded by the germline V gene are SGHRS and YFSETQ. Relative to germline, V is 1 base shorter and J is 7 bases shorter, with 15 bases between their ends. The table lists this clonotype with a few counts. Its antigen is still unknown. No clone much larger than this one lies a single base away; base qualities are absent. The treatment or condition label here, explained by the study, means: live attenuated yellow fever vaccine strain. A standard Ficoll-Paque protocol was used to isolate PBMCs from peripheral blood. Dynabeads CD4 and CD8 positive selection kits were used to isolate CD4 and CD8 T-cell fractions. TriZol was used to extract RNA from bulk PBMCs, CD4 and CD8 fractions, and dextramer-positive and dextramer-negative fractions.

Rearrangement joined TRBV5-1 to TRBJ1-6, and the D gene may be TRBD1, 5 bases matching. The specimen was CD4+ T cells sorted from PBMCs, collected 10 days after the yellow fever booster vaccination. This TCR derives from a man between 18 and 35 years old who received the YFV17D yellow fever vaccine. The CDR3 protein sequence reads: CASSLLSGRRNSPLHF. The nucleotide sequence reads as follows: TGCGCCAGCAGCTTGTTGTCAGGGCGGCGGAATTCACCCCTCCACTTT.